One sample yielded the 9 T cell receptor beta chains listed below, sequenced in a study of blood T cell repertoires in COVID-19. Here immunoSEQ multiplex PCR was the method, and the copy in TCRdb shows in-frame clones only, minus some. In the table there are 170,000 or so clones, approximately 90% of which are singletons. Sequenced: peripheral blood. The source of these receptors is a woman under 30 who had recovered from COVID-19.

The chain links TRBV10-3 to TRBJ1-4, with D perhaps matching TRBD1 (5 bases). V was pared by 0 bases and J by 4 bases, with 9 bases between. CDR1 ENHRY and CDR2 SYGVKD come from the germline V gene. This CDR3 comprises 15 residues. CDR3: CAISESAGINEKLFF. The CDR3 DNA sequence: TGTGCCATCAGTGAGTCAGCAGGGATTAATGAAAAACTGTTTTTT.

The DNA of the CDR3 is TGTGCCAGTAATACGGGACAGATGAACACCGGGGAGCTGTTTTTT. The encoded protein is CASNTGQMNTGELFF. V and J are TRBV19 and TRBJ2-2; TRBD1 matches at 7 bases. The CDR3 is 15 amino acids. V trimming: 7 bases; J trimming: 1 base; junction bases outside the gene matches: 6. Germline V gene sequence: CDR1 LNHDA, CDR2 SQIVND (reference sequence). The full variable domain, with the rest looked up from reference TRBV19 and TRBJ2-2, is DGGITQSPKYLFRKEGQNVTLSCEQNLNHDAMYWYRQDPGQGLRLIYYSQIVNDFQKGDIAEGYSVSREKKESFPLTVTSAQKNPTAFYLCASNTGQMNTGELFFGEGSRLTVL.

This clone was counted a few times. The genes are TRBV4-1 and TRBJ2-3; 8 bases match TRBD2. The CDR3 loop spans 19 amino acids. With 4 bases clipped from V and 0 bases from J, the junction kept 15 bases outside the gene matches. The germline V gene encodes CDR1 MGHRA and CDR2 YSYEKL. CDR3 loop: CASSPPFGRGARSTDTQYF. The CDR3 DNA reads TGCGCCAGCAGCCCTCCGTTTGGGCGGGGGGCGCGTAGCACAGATACGCAGTATTTT.

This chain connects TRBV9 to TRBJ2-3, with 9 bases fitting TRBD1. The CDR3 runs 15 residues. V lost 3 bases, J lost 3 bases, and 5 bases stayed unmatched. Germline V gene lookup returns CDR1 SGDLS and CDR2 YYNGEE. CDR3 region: CASSGTGTGTDTQYF. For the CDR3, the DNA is TGTGCCAGCAGCGGAACCGGGACAGGGACAGATACGCAGTATTTT.

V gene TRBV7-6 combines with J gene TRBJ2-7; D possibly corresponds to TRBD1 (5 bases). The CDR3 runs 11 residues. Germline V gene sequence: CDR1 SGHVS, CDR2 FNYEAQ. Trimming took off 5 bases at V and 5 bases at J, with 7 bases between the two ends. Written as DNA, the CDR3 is TGTGCCAGCAGCCAGGGCGACGAGCAGTACTTC. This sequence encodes CASSQGDEQYF.

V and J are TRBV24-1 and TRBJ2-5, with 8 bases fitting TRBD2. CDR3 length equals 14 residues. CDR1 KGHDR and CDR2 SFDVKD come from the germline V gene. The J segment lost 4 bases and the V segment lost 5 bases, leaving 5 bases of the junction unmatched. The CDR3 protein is CATSVTGGSETQYF. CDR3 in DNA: TGTGCCACCAGTGTGACGGGGGGGTCAGAGACCCAGTACTTC.

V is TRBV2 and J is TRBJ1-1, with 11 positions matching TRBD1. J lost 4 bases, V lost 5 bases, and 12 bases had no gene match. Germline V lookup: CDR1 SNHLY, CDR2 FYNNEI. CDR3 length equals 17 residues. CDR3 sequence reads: CASSKGWDRGFGTEAFF. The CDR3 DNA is TGTGCCAGCAGTAAGGGATGGGACAGGGGGTTCGGCACTGAAGCTTTCTTT.

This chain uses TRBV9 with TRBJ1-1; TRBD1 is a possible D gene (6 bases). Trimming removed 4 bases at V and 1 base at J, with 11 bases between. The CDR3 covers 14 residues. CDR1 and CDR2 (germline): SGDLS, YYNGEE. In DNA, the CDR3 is TGTGCCAGCAGCCCAACAGGGTCGAACACTGAAGCTTTCTTT. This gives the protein CASSPTGSNTEAFF.

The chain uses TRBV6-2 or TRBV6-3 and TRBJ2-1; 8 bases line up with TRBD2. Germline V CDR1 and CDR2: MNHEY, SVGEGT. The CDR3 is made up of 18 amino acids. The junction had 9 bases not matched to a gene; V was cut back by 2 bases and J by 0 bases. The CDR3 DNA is TGTGCCAGCAGTTACCCAGCCATAGCGGGGAGCTCCTACAATGAGCAGTTCTTC. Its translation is CASSYPAIAGSSYNEQFF.